This is a list of T cell receptor beta chains from one sample in a study of blood T cell repertoires in COVID-19. Profiled with immunoSEQ multiplex PCR; TCRdb holds only in-frame clones, not every one. Of some 400,000 clones listed, about 90% are singletons. The specimen sequenced was peripheral blood. The receptors shown here come from a man younger than 35 with active or convalescent COVID-19. Both conserved end residues are part of each CDR3. D genes are given only for firm matches. The listing skips clone size in some rows; elsewhere it reads once, few, many or a size class.

abundance,j_gene,d_gene,v_gene,CDR3aa,CDR3nt
.,TRBJ1-2,TRBD1,TRBV11-2,CASSPGTGGARGYTF,TGTGCCAGCAGCCCAGGGACAGGGGGCGCCCGGGGCTACACCTTC
.,TRBJ2-1,.,TRBV27,CASREGYNEQFF,TGTGCCAGCAGGGAGGGTTACAATGAGCAGTTCTTC
.,TRBJ2-2,.,TRBV14,CASSGQPTGELFF,TGTGCCAGCAGCGGGCAGCCCACCGGGGAGCTGTTTTTT
once,TRBJ1-5,.,TRBV21-1,CASSKPAVNQPQHF,TGTGCCAGCAGCAAACCTGCAGTAAATCAGCCCCAGCATTTT
.,TRBJ1-2,TRBD1,TRBV29-1,CSVFTQGTYGYTF,TGCAGCGTTTTCACACAGGGGACTTATGGCTACACCTTC
.,TRBJ1-2,TRBD1,TRBV6-5,CASSMGQGEDGYTF,TGTGCCAGCAGTATGGGACAGGGAGAGGATGGCTACACCTTC
.,TRBJ1-4,.,TRBV7-3,CASSSYSDYATNEKLFF,TGTGCCAGCAGCTCATACTCAGACTATGCAACTAATGAAAAACTGTTTTTT
.,TRBJ2-2,.,TRBV4-3,CASSQDRGNTGELFF,TGCGCCAGCAGCCAAGATCGAGGGAACACCGGGGAGCTGTTTTTT
.,TRBJ2-1,TRBD2,TRBV27,CASREFSGEPYNEQFF,TGTGCCAGCAGAGAGTTTAGCGGGGAGCCTTACAATGAGCAGTTCTTC
.,TRBJ2-7,.,TRBV2,CAAGTAISYEQYF,TGTGCCGCGGGGACAGCGATATCCTACGAGCAGTACTTC
.,TRBJ2-1,TRBD2,TRBV11-1,CASSLRSGNEQFF,TGTGCCAGCAGCCTTCGTAGCGGGAATGAGCAGTTCTTC
once,TRBJ2-2,TRBD2,TRBV7-2,CASSLFPAGGPGTGELFF,TGTGCCAGCAGCTTGTTCCCAGCGGGAGGGCCGGGCACCGGGGAGCTGTTTTTT
once,TRBJ2-7,TRBD2,TRBV28,CASRTSGSYEQYF,TGTGCCAGCAGGACTAGCGGATCCTACGAGCAGTACTTC
.,TRBJ2-1,TRBD2,TRBV5-6,CASSHWRLAGGLHYNEQFF,TGTGCCAGCAGCCATTGGAGGCTAGCGGGGGGGTTACACTACAATGAGCAGTTCTTC
.,TRBJ2-3,.,TRBV10-3,CAISESWGGRGDTDTQYF,TGTGCCATCAGTGAGTCGTGGGGGGGCAGGGGAGACACAGATACGCAGTATTTT
.,TRBJ1-1,.,TRBV10-3,CAISDREGTGEAFF,TGTGCCATCAGTGACAGGGAGGGTACGGGAGAAGCTTTCTTT
.,TRBJ2-7,TRBD1,TRBV6-5,CASSYQPGQGASQYF,TGTGCCAGCAGTTACCAACCGGGACAGGGGGCTTCTCAGTACTTC
.,TRBJ1-1,.,TRBV15,CATSRAGVFMNTEAFF,TGTGCCACCAGCAGAGCCGGGGTCTTCATGAACACTGAAGCTTTCTTT
.,TRBJ1-2,TRBD1,TRBV4-1,CASSGPGTGAFKDGYTF,TGCGCCAGCAGCGGACCCGGGACAGGGGCGTTCAAGGATGGCTACACCTTC
.,TRBJ1-4,TRBD1,TRBV20-1,CSASLQQGAVLTNEKLFF,TGCAGTGCTAGTCTTCAACAGGGGGCAGTGCTAACTAATGAAAAATTGTTTTTT
.,TRBJ2-7,TRBD1,TRBV28,CASRRGQREQYF,TGTGCCAGCAGACGGGGACAGAGGGAGCAGTACTTC
.,TRBJ2-7,.,TRBV6-5,CASSTPRTRYEQYF,TGTGCCAGCAGTACACCAAGGACTCGCTACGAGCAGTACTTC
.,TRBJ2-6,TRBD2,TRBV9,CASSVAGGGANVLTF,TGTGCCAGCAGCGTAGCGGGAGGTGGGGCCAACGTGCTGACTTTC
.,TRBJ2-5,TRBD2,TRBV7-7,CASSPASGVETQYF,TGTGCCAGCAGCCCCGCTAGCGGGGTTGAGACCCAGTACTTC
.,TRBJ2-7,.,TRBV29-1,CSAGGRSSYEQYF,TGCAGCGCCGGGGGTAGGAGCTCCTACGAGCAGTACTTC
.,TRBJ1-1,.,TRBV18,CASSQGQRNTEAFF,TGTGCCAGCTCACAAGGACAGAGGAACACTGAAGCTTTCTTT
.,TRBJ2-7,.,TRBV18,CASSKPGASYEQYF,TGTGCCAGCTCAAAACCGGGAGCCTCTTACGAGCAGTACTTC
.,TRBJ1-2,.,TRBV6-5,CASSFRQDYGYTF,TGTGCCAGCAGTTTCAGACAGGATTATGGCTACACCTTC
.,TRBJ1-1,TRBD1,TRBV5-6,CASSLSKGALNTEAFF,TGTGCCAGCAGCTTGTCTAAGGGGGCATTGAACACTGAAGCTTTCTTT
.,TRBJ2-2,.,TRBV2,CASRGSLPGELFF,TGTGCCAGCAGGGGCTCGTTGCCGGGGGAGCTGTTTTTT
.,TRBJ2-5,TRBD1,TRBV6-6,CASSYGQGWQETQYF,TGTGCCAGCAGTTACGGACAGGGGTGGCAAGAGACCCAGTACTTC
.,TRBJ2-7,TRBD1,TRBV27,CASSRDRSFYEQYF,TGTGCCAGCAGTAGGGACAGGTCCTTCTACGAGCAGTACTTC
.,TRBJ1-2,TRBD1,TRBV11-2,CASSLGRGTDNYGYTF,TGTGCCAGCAGCTTAGGAAGGGGGACAGATAACTATGGCTACACCTTC
.,TRBJ1-1,.,TRBV7-2,CASSRGGATEAFF,TGTGCCAGCAGCCGGGGGGGGGCCACTGAAGCTTTCTTT
.,TRBJ2-7,TRBD1,TRBV28,CASSSIVVPRDRDYEQYF,TGTGCCAGCAGTTCAATCGTAGTCCCCCGGGACAGGGACTACGAGCAGTACTTC
.,TRBJ1-5,.,TRBV2,CASSPQVLRNQPQHF,TGTGCCAGCAGCCCACAGGTTTTGCGCAATCAGCCCCAGCATTTT
.,TRBJ2-5,TRBD2,TRBV11-3,CASSFRAGVETQYF,TGTGCCAGCAGCTTCCGAGCGGGAGTGGAGACCCAGTACTTC
.,TRBJ2-3,TRBD2,TRBV19,CASSIIIAGGSDTQYF,TGTGCCAGTAGTATCATTATAGCGGGGGGGTCAGATACGCAGTATTTT
.,TRBJ1-1,.,TRBV10-3,CAISRTVNTEAFF,TGTGCCATCAGCCGGACTGTGAACACTGAAGCTTTCTTT
.,TRBJ1-5,.,TRBV27,CASSPNSNQPQHF,TGTGCCAGCAGCCCTAATAGCAATCAGCCCCAGCATTTT
.,TRBJ2-2,.,TRBV28,CASSLFPGTGTGELFF,TGTGCCAGCAGTTTATTCCCTGGCACGGGGACCGGGGAGCTGTTTTTT
.,TRBJ2-5,.,TRBV6-5,CASSQRLTGETQYF,TGTGCCAGCAGTCAAAGACTGACGGGTGAGACCCAGTACTTC
.,TRBJ1-1,.,TRBV18,CASSPSTQGRAAFF,TGTGCCAGCTCACCCTCAACGCAGGGGCGCGCAGCTTTCTTT
.,TRBJ2-7,TRBD2,TRBV4-3,CASSRIAGVDEQYF,TGCGCCAGCAGCCGCATTGCGGGGGTGGACGAGCAGTACTTC
.,TRBJ2-3,TRBD2,TRBV7-2,CASSSLPSGGNPDTQYF,TGTGCCAGCAGCTCATTACCTAGCGGGGGAAATCCAGATACGCAGTATTTT
.,TRBJ1-2,.,TRBV12-3/TRBV12-4,CASTPDRRGYTF,TGTGCCAGCACCCCCGACAGAAGGGGCTACACCTTC
.,TRBJ2-3,TRBD1,TRBV7-3,CASSSSRQGGTDTQYF,TGTGCCAGCAGTTCGTCGAGACAGGGGGGCACAGATACGCAGTATTTT
once,TRBJ2-1,.,TRBV30,CAWTLTTSEQFF,TGTGCCTGGACCCTTACTACTTCTGAGCAGTTCTTC
.,TRBJ2-7,.,TRBV4-1,CASSQDEVATYEQYF,TGCGCCAGCAGCCAAGATGAGGTAGCAACCTACGAGCAGTACTTC
.,TRBJ2-1,TRBD2,TRBV29-1,CSVASGDNEQFF,TGCAGCGTTGCAAGCGGGGACAATGAGCAGTTCTTC
.,TRBJ2-2,TRBD2,TRBV29-1,CSVERTAGTRPVGTGELFF,TGCAGCGTTGAAAGGACAGCCGGGACTAGACCCGTAGGCACCGGGGAGCTGTTTTTT
.,TRBJ2-7,.,TRBV3-1/TRBV3-2,CASSQTLGSLSYEQYF,TGTGCCAGCAGCCAGACTTTAGGCAGTCTCTCCTACGAGCAGTACTTC
.,TRBJ1-2,.,TRBV21-1,CASGGRRYYGYTF,TGTGCCAGCGGAGGCAGGAGATACTATGGCTACACCTTC
.,TRBJ2-3,TRBD2,TRBV7-2,CASSFRLAGGGTDTQYF,TGTGCCAGCAGCTTTCGTCTAGCGGGAGGAGGCACAGATACGCAGTATTTT
.,TRBJ2-3,.,TRBV28,CASSLSGHVADTQYF,TGTGCCAGCAGTTTGAGCGGGCATGTCGCAGATACGCAGTATTTT
.,TRBJ2-7,.,TRBV6-2/TRBV6-3,CASSYSSSSYEQYF,TGTGCCAGCAGTTACTCGTCCAGCTCCTACGAGCAGTACTTC
.,TRBJ2-1,TRBD2,TRBV11-2,CASSLGGRRGRPLSNEQFF,TGTGCCAGCAGCTTAGGAGGGCGGCGCGGGAGGCCCCTATCCAATGAGCAGTTCTTC
once,TRBJ1-5,TRBD1,TRBV19,CASRPTGGNNQPQHF,TGTGCCAGTAGGCCGACAGGGGGAAACAATCAGCCCCAGCATTTT
.,TRBJ1-1,.,TRBV5-4,CASSLVGRPNTEAFF,TGTGCCAGCAGCTTGGTGGGCAGGCCAAACACTGAAGCTTTCTTT